This record concerns one TCR beta chain sequence. Its antigen is not known. These data come from a study of cytomegalovirus exposure and HLA in healthy donors. In the study overall: The 130 or so validation repertoires used the same platform as the 600 to 750 first-cohort repertoires (as reported by a later analysis).

Findings of the study overall: According to the study, roughly 160 TCR beta chains were cytomegalovirus-associated. The authors confirmed in vitro that a few CMV-associated chains were specific for CMV antigens.

Assay used: immunoSEQ multiplex PCR; TCRdb lists only in-frame clones, some missing. Of more than 300,000 clones listed, roughly 90% are singletons. The donors were part of the approximately 130-subject validation cohort, which stood apart from the 666-subject first cohort. CDR1 and CDR2 from the germline V gene are SGHDT and YYEEEE. Trimming stripped 3 bases from V and 1 base from J, with 3 bases between. The CDR3 covers 12 residues. This chain joins TRBV5-6 and TRBJ2-3; D ambiguous. This TCR was sampled from a woman between 18 and 29 years old in good health and CMV-seronegative. The sample was PBMCs. CDR3 protein: CASSSGTDTQYF. The CDR3 nucleotides are TGTGCCAGCAGCTCTGGCACAGATACGCAGTATTTT.